Listed here are 13 T cell receptor beta chains from one sample, sequenced in a study of vaccination effects on CD4 cells after COVID-19. These receptors' antigens are unknown. Antigen-specific CD4+ T cells were first expanded with viral peptide pools by the ViraFEST assay and only then sequenced. Subsequent to ten to eleven days of culture, CD4+ T cells were isolated. Participants completed two doses of the BNT162b2 or mRNA-1273 vaccine. Clones were sequenced by immunoSEQ multiplex PCR, and TCRdb holds only the in-frame ones, with some missing. The repertoire holds around 65,000 clones, with 55% to 85% as singletons. The material was CD4+ T cells from PBMCs cultured with HCoV-229E spike peptides, obtained after COVID-19 vaccination. These receptors were collected from a human donor who received a COVID-19 vaccine.

The CDR3 protein is CASSRPGQGDKNIQYF. The DNA for the CDR3 is TGTGCCAGCAGCCGACCCGGACAGGGGGACAAAAACATTCAGTACTTC. The chain is built from TRBV28 and TRBJ2-4, with TRBD1 matching over 10 bases. CDR1 MDHEN and CDR2 SYDVKM come from the germline V gene. V was pared by 6 bases and J by 3 bases, with 8 bases of the junction left unmatched. The CDR3 totals 16 residues.

The genes are TRBV6-5 and TRBJ1-5, with 7 nucleotides matching TRBD1. The length of the CDR3 is 14 residues. Germline loops: CDR1 MNHEY, CDR2 SVGAGI. V trimming: 6 bases; J trimming: 6 bases; junction bases outside the gene matches: 8. CDR3 in DNA: TGTGCCAGCAGACCCCCAGGGGGGGGTCAGCCCCAGCATTTT. Translated, it gives CASRPPGGGQPQHF.

The genes are TRBV28 and TRBJ1-5; no definite D call. This CDR3 is 17 amino acids long. V lost 3 bases, J lost 6 bases, and 21 bases lay in between. Looked up from germline, CDR1 is MDHEN and CDR2 is SYDVKM. As DNA, the CDR3 is TGTGCCAGCAGTTTGGGAGGAGTCGGCAAAGGAGGTCAGCCCCAGCATTTT. Residues: CASSLGGVGKGGQPQHF.

This chain joins TRBV25-1 and TRBJ2-5; 7 nucleotides line up with TRBD1. Losses at the gene ends were 4 bases for V and 4 bases for J; bases not matched to a gene: 6. This CDR3 spans 14 amino acids. Germline CDR1 reads MGHDK; CDR2 reads SYGVNS. The CDR3 region is CASSAADRAETQYF. The CDR3 nucleotides read TGTGCCAGCAGTGCGGCAGACAGGGCAGAGACCCAGTACTTC.

The rearrangement uses TRBV12-2 and TRBJ2-1; TRBD1 reflects the table's D call only, with no check against the DNA. TRBV12-2 is annotated as a pseudogene. This CDR3 has 13 residues. The CDR3 sequence is CASHDRVPHEQFF. As DNA, the CDR3 is TGTGCAAGTCACGACAGGGTCCCCCATGAGCAGTTCTTC.

The V call is TRBV19, the J call TRBJ2-2, with 7 bases lining up with TRBD1. Germline trimming cut 7 bases from V and 2 bases from J; bases unmatched to any gene: 7. From germline, CDR1 is LNHDA and CDR2 SQIVND (reference sequence). The CDR3 contains 15 residues. The CDR3 region is CASTVHRGNTGELFF. The CDR3 nucleotides read TGTGCCAGTACCGTTCACAGGGGAAACACCGGGGAGCTGTTTTTT.

The chain employs TRBV27 and TRBJ1-5, with 12 bases identical to TRBD1. The germline V gene encodes CDR1 MNHEY and CDR2 SMNVEV (reference sequence). This CDR3 is built from 12 residues. V shed 11 bases, J shed 7 bases, and the junction held 3 bases outside the gene matches. The CDR3 DNA reads TGTGCCGGGGGACAGGGGGCACAGCCCCAGCATTTT. Translated: CAGGQGAQPQHF.

The J gene is TRBJ2-3, the V gene TRBV4-1; no clear D gene. Germline V gene data show CDR1 as MGHRA and CDR2 as YSYEKL. The CDR3 is 19 amino acids. V shed 0 bases and J shed 0 bases, with 19 bases lying between them. The CDR3 sequence: CASSQDLFPREVSTDTQYF. The CDR3 coding sequence is TGCGCCAGCAGCCAAGATCTTTTTCCGCGCGAGGTTAGCACAGATACGCAGTATTTT.

The V call is TRBV19, the J call TRBJ2-5, with D perhaps TRBD2 (6 bases). The CDR3 length is 14 residues. Trimming cost V 4 bases and J 2 bases, with 11 bases left between them. CDR1 and CDR2 (germline): LNHDA, SQIVND (reference sequence). The DNA of the CDR3 is TGTGCCAGTAGTACCCGACTAGAACAAGAGACCCAGTACTTC. Translation gives CASSTRLEQETQYF.

This chain connects TRBV28 to TRBJ1-1; D is unresolved. The CDR3 is 13 amino acids. Trimming cost V 6 bases and J 0 bases, with 8 bases left between them. CDR1 is MDHEN and CDR2 is SYDVKM in the germline V gene. The CDR3 is CASSPALNTEAFF. As DNA, the CDR3 is TGTGCCAGCAGCCCCGCTTTGAACACTGAAGCTTTCTTT.

The V gene is TRBV6-2 or TRBV6-3, the J gene TRBJ2-7; D is unresolved. CDR3 size: 12 residues. Trimming removed 4 bases at V and 5 bases at J, with 9 bases between. Germline assignment: CDR1 MNHEY and CDR2 SVGEGT. CDR3 amino acids: CASSSYRHEQYV. CDR3 nucleotide sequence: TGTGCCAGCAGTTCCTATAGACACGAGCAGTACGTC.

By share, this clone counts as medium-sized. V is TRBV11-2 and J is TRBJ2-7; the D call may be TRBD1 or TRBD2 (5 bases each). V was clipped by 8 bases and J by 0 bases, with 14 bases between them. CDR1 is SGHAT, CDR2 FQNNGV, per germline. The CDR3 consists of 14 residues. This CDR3 reads CASGKGPNSYEQYV. As DNA, the CDR3 is TGTGCCAGCGGGAAGGGACCAAACTCCTACGAGCAGTACGTC.

This clone was counted between two and nine times. The V and J genes are TRBV5-1 and TRBJ2-3; D uncertain. The germline V gene encodes CDR1 SGHRS and CDR2 YFSETQ. The CDR3 consists of 13 residues. V lost 4 bases and J 3 bases, leaving 9 bases between the germline ends. Here the CDR3 DNA reads TGCGCCAGCAGCGTAGTGGGTACAGATACGCAGTATTTT. This sequence encodes CASSVVGTDTQYF.